The T cell receptor (beta chain) described here comes from a study of blood T cell repertoires in COVID-19. Turning to the study itself: Some COVID-19 samples were acute and others convalescent; all came from the United States, Italy and Spain.

CDR1 and CDR2 from the germline V gene are SGHDT and YYEEEE. V gave up 3 bases and J gave up 6 bases; unmatched junction bases: 17. The CDR3 spans 17 residues. Original processing methods: From reference gene primer amplification, estimates of nucleated cell counts were derived. TCRdb's copy holds only in-frame clones and misses some; the assay was immunoSEQ multiplex PCR. That table furnishes V, J and clone size, whereas the DNA furnished D and trimming. Of 180,000 or so clones in the sample, approximately 85% were seen once. This clone showed up just once. V is TRBV5-6 and J is TRBJ2-7; 8 nucleotides match TRBD1. This clonotype was sampled from a human donor with active or convalescent COVID-19. The donor label of this sample is uncertain. Sequencing was performed on peripheral blood. The CDR3 DNA follows: TGTGCCAGCAGCTGGCCCGGGACAGGTGGATATGGCGGCGAGCAGTACTTC. The encoded protein is CASSWPGTGGYGGEQYF.